The rows below give T cell receptor beta chains drawn from one sample of a study of shared clonotypes between healthy human individuals. Sequencing was performed with immunoSEQ multiplex PCR; in TCRdb, only in-frame clones are kept and a portion is missing. The sample holds about 1 million clones, about 75% seen once. What was sequenced was memory CD4+ T cells sorted from blood. The receptor source for this set is a man between 18 and 35 years old in good health. Both conserved end residues are part of each CDR3. A D gene is named only where the DNA matches it firmly. Not every row has a clone size; where given, it reads once, few, many or a size class.

CASSILTSGGAAEQYF TGCGCCAGCAGCATCCTGACTAGCGGGGGGGCCGCCGAGCAGTACTTC TRBJ2-7 once TRBD2 TRBV5-1
CASRTESTQGRGQYF TGTGCCAGCCGGACGGAATCCACTCAGGGTCGGGGGCAGTACTTC TRBJ2-7 once - TRBV6-1
CASSLGMVTYEQYF TGCGCCAGCAGCTTGGGGATGGTTACCTACGAGCAGTACTTC TRBJ2-7 - - TRBV5-1
CASSQSVGQPQHF TGCGCCAGCAGTCAATCGGTGGGCCAGCCCCAGCATTTT TRBJ1-5 few - TRBV23-1
CASSWGPNTEAFF TGTGCCAGCAGTTGGGGTCCGAACACTGAAGCTTTCTTT TRBJ1-1 few - TRBV5-4
CAWSGGPIQETQYF TGTGCCTGGAGTGGGGGACCAATCCAAGAGACCCAGTACTTC TRBJ2-5 many - TRBV30
CASSLKANTGELFF TGTGCCAGCAGCTTAAAGGCTAACACCGGGGAGCTGTTTTTT TRBJ2-2 - - TRBV7-3
CASSTPGPRGHYGYTF TGTGCCAGCAGCACTCCGGGACCCCGGGGACACTATGGCTACACCTTC TRBJ1-2 - - TRBV11-2
CASSVQGAGVTEAFF TGCGCCAGCAGCGTGCAGGGGGCGGGTGTCACTGAAGCTTTCTTT TRBJ1-1 - TRBD1 TRBV5-1
CSAQGARGQPQHF TGCAGCGCTCAGGGGGCGCGCGGTCAGCCCCAGCATTTT TRBJ1-5 many TRBD1 TRBV29-1
CASSPSAGRPQETQYF TGTGCCAGCAGCCCGAGTGCGGGACGGCCCCAAGAGACCCAGTACTTC TRBJ2-5 once - TRBV12-1
CASSSTDTQYF TGTGCCAGCAGTAGCACAGATACGCAGTATTTT TRBJ2-3 - - TRBV9
CASTTSRAYEQYF TGTGCCAGCACCACATCCAGAGCCTACGAGCAGTACTTC TRBJ2-7 many - TRBV28
CAISPKGAGDTEAFF TGTGCCATCAGTCCAAAGGGGGCTGGGGACACTGAAGCTTTCTTT TRBJ1-1 - TRBD1 TRBV10-3
CASNRGGASNEKLFF TGTGCCAGCAACCGAGGGGGGGCTTCTAATGAAAAACTGTTTTTT TRBJ1-4 - - TRBV19
CASSQDRGAFYEQYF TGCGCCAGCAGCCAAGATAGGGGTGCCTTCTACGAGCAGTACTTC TRBJ2-7 - - TRBV4-3
CASSSSSYEQYF TGTGCCAGCAGTTCCAGCTCCTACGAGCAGTACTTC TRBJ2-7 - - TRBV2
CAWSVTRTSGSADTQYF TGTGCCTGGAGTGTTACTCGGACTAGCGGGAGTGCAGATACGCAGTATTTT TRBJ2-3 - TRBD2 TRBV30
CASSLQYNEQFF TGTGCCAGCAGCCTTCAATACAATGAGCAGTTCTTC TRBJ2-1 - - TRBV9
CASSHPVRTSGWADTQYF TGCGCCAGCAGCCACCCCGTCCGGACTAGCGGTTGGGCAGATACGCAGTATTTT TRBJ2-3 - TRBD2 TRBV4-1
CASRNRVNYGYTF TGTGCCAGCAGAAACAGGGTTAACTATGGCTACACCTTC TRBJ1-2 - - TRBV6-5
CASSWDRGGEQYF TGTGCCAGCAGCTGGGACAGGGGAGGCGAGCAGTACTTC TRBJ2-7 - TRBD1 TRBV5-5
CASSLRGSGGYEYNEQFF TGTGCCAGCAGCCTCCGAGGTAGCGGGGGGTACGAATACAATGAGCAGTTCTTC TRBJ2-1 once TRBD2 TRBV5-6
CASSLEGWNSPLHF TGTGCCAGCAGCTTGGAGGGGTGGAATTCACCCCTCCACTTT TRBJ1-6 few - TRBV5-5
CASSPSGRANEQFF TGCGCCAGCAGCCCTAGCGGGAGAGCGAATGAGCAGTTCTTC TRBJ2-1 - TRBD2 TRBV10-2
CASSLGTGEHEQYF TGTGCCAGCAGCTTAGGTACAGGGGAGCACGAGCAGTACTTC TRBJ2-7 - TRBD1 TRBV7-9
CASSRTGAGNEQFF TGTGCCAGCAGTAGGACAGGTGCGGGTAATGAGCAGTTCTTC TRBJ2-1 - TRBD1 TRBV27
CASSASGSYEQYF TGTGCCAGCAGCGCTAGCGGGTCCTACGAGCAGTACTTC TRBJ2-7 - TRBD2 TRBV9
CASSPLAGVVGAKNIQYF TGTGCCAGCAGCCCCCTAGCGGGAGTAGTAGGAGCCAAAAACATTCAGTACTTC TRBJ2-4 - TRBD2 TRBV7-9
CASARTGGTNEQYF TGTGCCAGTGCCCGGACAGGGGGCACCAACGAGCAGTACTTC TRBJ2-7 - TRBD1 TRBV19
CASSDSGGQETQYF TGTGCCAGCAGCGATAGCGGGGGACAAGAGACCCAGTACTTC TRBJ2-5 - TRBD2 TRBV7-3
CASSPMTSGGYEQYF TGCGCCAGCAGCCCAATGACTAGCGGCGGGTACGAGCAGTACTTC TRBJ2-7 few TRBD2 TRBV5-1
CASSESRGTGELFF TGCGCCAGCAGTGAGTCACGGGGCACCGGGGAGCTGTTTTTT TRBJ2-2 - - TRBV10-1
CASSRNTKGTGELFF TGTGCCAGCAGCCGGAACACGAAGGGTACCGGGGAGCTGTTTTTT TRBJ2-2 - - TRBV5-8
CASSQDKTDNQPQHF TGTGCCAGCAGCCAAGATAAGACAGACAATCAGCCCCAGCATTTT TRBJ1-5 - - TRBV14
CASSLGSGQQSTDTQYF TGTGCCAGCAGCTTAGGGTCAGGTCAGCAGAGCACAGATACGCAGTATTTT TRBJ2-3 - - TRBV7-9
CAWSVRKQNGELFF TGTGCCTGGAGTGTACGAAAGCAAAACGGGGAGCTGTTTTTT TRBJ2-2 - - TRBV30
CASTPRSGSTSDTQYF TGTGCCAGTACCCCACGATCGGGTTCGACTTCGGATACGCAGTATTTT TRBJ2-3 - - TRBV19
CAPSAGPNTGELFF TGTGCCCCATCAGCGGGACCTAACACCGGGGAGCTGTTTTTT TRBJ2-2 - TRBD2 TRBV5-4
CASSKEMGEVSGYTF TGTGCCAGCAGCAAGGAGATGGGTGAAGTCAGTGGCTACACCTTC TRBJ1-2 - - TRBV5-6
CASRRQGETQYF TGTGCCAGCAGACGACAGGGTGAGACCCAGTACTTC TRBJ2-5 once TRBD1 TRBV6-6
CASSQEWAAISGANVLTF TGCGCCAGCAGCCAAGAGTGGGCAGCTATCTCTGGGGCCAACGTCCTGACTTTC TRBJ2-6 - - TRBV4-3
CASSLAYSWDGYTF TGCGCCAGCAGCTTGGCATATAGTTGGGATGGCTACACCTTC TRBJ1-2 - - TRBV5-1
CASNLGMSSYEQYF TGTGCCAGCAATCTCGGAATGAGCTCCTACGAGCAGTACTTC TRBJ2-7 - - TRBV7-2
CASGPTGVNTEAFF TGTGCCAGTGGCCCCACAGGTGTGAACACTGAAGCTTTCTTT TRBJ1-1 - - TRBV19
CAISQGLAGGQETQYF TGTGCCATCAGCCAAGGACTAGCGGGGGGACAAGAGACCCAGTACTTC TRBJ2-5 - TRBD2 TRBV10-3
CASSDALVSPEQFF TGTGCCAGCAGTGACGCGCTAGTTTCCCCCGAGCAGTTCTTC TRBJ2-1 once - TRBV6-5
CAIRLAGAYEQYF TGTGCCATCAGATTAGCAGGGGCCTACGAGCAGTACTTC TRBJ2-7 - - TRBV10-3
CASSRDVASGANVLTF TGTGCCAGCAGTCGGGACGTAGCATCTGGGGCCAACGTCCTGACTTTC TRBJ2-6 - - TRBV5-4
CASSLGEKRNNEQFF TGTGCCAGCAGCTTAGGGGAGAAAAGAAACAATGAGCAGTTCTTC TRBJ2-1 - - TRBV7-9
CASSLTGKLYEQYF TGCGCCAGCAGCTTGACAGGGAAACTCTACGAGCAGTACTTC TRBJ2-7 - - TRBV5-1
CASSPRRTASYEQYF TGTGCCAGCAGCCCCCGGAGGACCGCTTCCTACGAGCAGTACTTC TRBJ2-7 - - TRBV9